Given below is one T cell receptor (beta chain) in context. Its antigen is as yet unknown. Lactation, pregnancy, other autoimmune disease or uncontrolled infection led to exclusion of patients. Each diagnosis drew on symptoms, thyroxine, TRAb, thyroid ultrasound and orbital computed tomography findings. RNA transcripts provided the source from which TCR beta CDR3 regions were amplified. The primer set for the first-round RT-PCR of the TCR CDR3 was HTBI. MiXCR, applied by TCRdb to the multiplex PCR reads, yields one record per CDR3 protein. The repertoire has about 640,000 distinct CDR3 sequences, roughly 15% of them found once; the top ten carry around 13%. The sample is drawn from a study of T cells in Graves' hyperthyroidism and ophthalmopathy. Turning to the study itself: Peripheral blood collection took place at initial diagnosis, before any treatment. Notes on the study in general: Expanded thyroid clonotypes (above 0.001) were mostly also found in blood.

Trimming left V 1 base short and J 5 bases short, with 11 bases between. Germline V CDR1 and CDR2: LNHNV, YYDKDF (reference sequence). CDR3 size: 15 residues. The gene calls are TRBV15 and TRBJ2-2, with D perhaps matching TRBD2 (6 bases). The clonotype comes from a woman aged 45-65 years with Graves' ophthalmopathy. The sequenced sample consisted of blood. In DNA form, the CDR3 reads TGTGCCACCAGCAGAGTTGCGGGAAGGACCGGGGAGCTGTTTTTT. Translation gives CATSRVAGRTGELFF.